The T cell receptor (beta chain) described here comes from a study of T cell repertoires in cytomegalovirus infection. Study details: CMV epitopes that were recently identified and HLA-C-restricted were used alongside well-studied HLA-B-restricted ones. In public TCR beta signatures, there were indications of both CMV infection and matching HLA type.

TCRdb re-derived calls from the reads in MiXCR, one entry per CDR3 protein. The top ten hold about 14% of the sample, which has about 920,000 distinct CDR3 sequences, more than 25% seen once. Points from the study as a whole: Across the ex vivo response, the dominant clonotypes were HLA-C-restricted CMV-specific TCR beta clonotypes. Totalled public TCR beta family frequency picked out people who carried CMV plus the relevant HLA.

Turning to this clonotype: The antigen remains unidentified.

The source was cultured CD8+ T cells from PBMCs, collected from culture after CMV antigen stimulation. This TCR was sampled from a human donor in good health (CMV status not recorded). Some clones in this sample may be carry-over from other donors' samples.

CDR3 amino acids: CASSQQGVNSPLHF. For the CDR3, the DNA is TGCGCCAGCAGCCAACAGGGGGTGAATTCACCCCTCCACTTT. The chain has TRBV4-1 and TRBJ1-6; 7 nucleotides agree with TRBD1. The V gene's germline CDR1 is MGHRA and CDR2 YSYEKL. CDR3 length equals 14 residues. J lost 7 bases, V lost 2 bases, and 2 bases had no gene match.